These T cell receptor beta chains were read from a single sample in a study of shared clonotypes between healthy human individuals. Libraries were prepared by immunoSEQ multiplex PCR; TCRdb keeps only in-frame clonotypes and omits some of them. The repertoire has 550,000 to 750,000 clones, around 90% of them found once; the top ten carry approximately 22%. Sequencing was carried out using naive CD8+ T cells sorted from blood. The receptors stem from a man aged 25 to 40 in good health. Each CDR3 is given with its conserved first and last residue. The order of the fields is clone size, V gene, D gene, J gene, CDR3 DNA, CDR3 protein. A D gene is named only where the DNA matches it firmly. Clone size is stated in some rows and not others, as once, few, many or a class when expanded.

size: .; V: TRBV6-6; D: .; J: TRBJ2-5; DNA: TGTGCCAGCAGTGCCAGGTCCAACCAAGAGACCCAGTACTTC; CDR3: CASSARSNQETQYF
size: once; V: TRBV9; D: .; J: TRBJ2-3; DNA: TGTGCCAGCAGCGTAGGGGCCGCTGGGAGTGGAAATACGCAGTATTTT; CDR3: CASSVGAAGSGNTQYF
size: .; V: TRBV4-1; D: .; J: TRBJ1-2; DNA: TGCGCCAGCAGCCAAGAGCCAGGGGATGGCTACACCTTC; CDR3: CASSQEPGDGYTF
size: .; V: TRBV5-8; D: .; J: TRBJ1-1; DNA: TGTGCCAGCAGCTTGGTACAATCGAACACTGAAGCTTTCTTT; CDR3: CASSLVQSNTEAFF
size: .; V: TRBV15; D: TRBD1; J: TRBJ2-7; DNA: TGTGCCACCAGCAGAGACCTCGGGACAGACGAGCAGTACTTC; CDR3: CATSRDLGTDEQYF
size: .; V: TRBV4-1; D: TRBD2; J: TRBJ2-2; DNA: TGCGCCAGCAGCCAATATTCTAGCGGTCGGAACACCGGGGAGCTGTTTTTT; CDR3: CASSQYSSGRNTGELFF
size: .; V: TRBV19; D: .; J: TRBJ2-1; DNA: TGTGCCAGTAGTACGAGTCTAGCGAGTTACAATGAGCAGTTCTTC; CDR3: CASSTSLASYNEQFF
size: .; V: TRBV6-5; D: .; J: TRBJ2-7; DNA: TGTGCCAGCAGTTACTCGGACGGGGCACGCTCCTACGAGCAGTACTTC; CDR3: CASSYSDGARSYEQYF
size: once; V: TRBV7-8; D: TRBD1; J: TRBJ2-5; DNA: TGTGCCAGCAGCTTAAGACCGGGACAGGGGGTAGAGACCCAGTACTTC; CDR3: CASSLRPGQGVETQYF
size: .; V: TRBV7-6; D: TRBD1; J: TRBJ2-5; DNA: TGTGCCAGCATCGATACCGACAGGGAAGAGACCCAGTACTTC; CDR3: CASIDTDREETQYF
size: .; V: TRBV28; D: .; J: TRBJ2-2; DNA: TGTGCCAGCAGCCCTTTGACCTTGAACACCGGGGAGCTGTTTTTT; CDR3: CASSPLTLNTGELFF
size: .; V: TRBV5-6; D: .; J: TRBJ2-5; DNA: TGTGCCAGCAGCTTTTTTGCGGACCAAGAGACCCAGTACTTC; CDR3: CASSFFADQETQYF
size: .; V: TRBV7-9; D: TRBD1; J: TRBJ2-7; DNA: TGTGCCAGCAGCCCTGAACAGGGGGCCGGAGGCGGAGAGCAGTACTTC; CDR3: CASSPEQGAGGGEQYF
size: .; V: TRBV7-9; D: .; J: TRBJ1-1; DNA: TGTGCCAGCAGCCCCGTTCTTGACTTGAGGAAAGCTTTCTTT; CDR3: CASSPVLDLRKAFF
size: .; V: TRBV11-2; D: TRBD1; J: TRBJ2-7; DNA: TGTGCCAGCAGCTGGACAGGGTCATTTTTGTACGAGCAGTACTTC; CDR3: CASSWTGSFLYEQYF
size: .; V: TRBV2; D: .; J: TRBJ2-7; DNA: TGTGCCAGCAGTGATGGGCAGGTCCTCCCCTCCGAGCAGTACTTC; CDR3: CASSDGQVLPSEQYF
size: .; V: TRBV7-6; D: .; J: TRBJ2-7; DNA: TGTGCCAGCAGCTTGACGGGCCAACGCGACGAGCAGTACTTC; CDR3: CASSLTGQRDEQYF
size: .; V: TRBV7-2; D: TRBD2; J: TRBJ2-1; DNA: TGTGCCGCTTCTAGCGGGCCAAGCTCCTACAATGAGCAGTTCTTC; CDR3: CAASSGPSSYNEQFF
size: .; V: TRBV11-2; D: TRBD2; J: TRBJ2-1; DNA: TGTGCCAGCAGCTTAGTCCCAAGGCGTAGCGGGAGGGCTGACAATGAGCAGTTCTTC; CDR3: CASSLVPRRSGRADNEQFF
size: .; V: TRBV7-9; D: .; J: TRBJ1-5; DNA: TGTGCCAGCAGCCCGTGGGGGAGTAGAGGCAATCAGCCCCAGCATTTT; CDR3: CASSPWGSRGNQPQHF
size: .; V: TRBV5-1; D: TRBD2; J: TRBJ2-3; DNA: TGCGCCAGCAAAGGGACTAGCGGGTACACAGATACGCAGTATTTT; CDR3: CASKGTSGYTDTQYF
size: .; V: TRBV27; D: TRBD2; J: TRBJ2-3; DNA: TGTGCCAGCAGTTCCCTAGCGGGAGTGGAGGATACGCAGTATTTT; CDR3: CASSSLAGVEDTQYF
size: .; V: TRBV18; D: .; J: TRBJ2-3; DNA: TGTGCCAGCTCCTCATTGGAGCCGGGGCCTAAGGCAGATACGCAGTATTTT; CDR3: CASSSLEPGPKADTQYF
size: .; V: TRBV4-3; D: TRBD2; J: TRBJ2-2; DNA: TGCGCCAGCAGCCAAGTCCCCCGGGGGGGGGTGAACACCGGGGAGCTGTTTTTT; CDR3: CASSQVPRGGVNTGELFF
size: once; V: TRBV27; D: TRBD1; J: TRBJ1-4; DNA: TGTGCCAGCAGTTACCTACCGGGACAGGGGAACGAAAAACTGTTTTTT; CDR3: CASSYLPGQGNEKLFF
size: .; V: TRBV27; D: .; J: TRBJ1-1; DNA: TGTGCCAGCACCCCAGGGGCCGGGTTCACTGAAGCTTTCTTT; CDR3: CASTPGAGFTEAFF
size: .; V: TRBV27; D: TRBD1; J: TRBJ2-7; DNA: TGTGCCAGCAGTTTAGGACAGGCCAGCTACGAGCAGTACTTC; CDR3: CASSLGQASYEQYF
size: .; V: TRBV4-1; D: .; J: TRBJ2-5; DNA: TGCGCCAGCAGCAGTGCGGAGACCCAGTACTTC; CDR3: CASSSAETQYF
size: .; V: TRBV7-9; D: TRBD1; J: TRBJ2-2; DNA: TGTGCCATACCCGACTGGACAGGGATGGCCGGGGAGCTGTTTTTT; CDR3: CAIPDWTGMAGELFF
size: .; V: TRBV7-9; D: .; J: TRBJ2-1; DNA: TGTGCCAGCAGCAAGGAGGCTAGCGATCACAATGAGCAGTTCTTC; CDR3: CASSKEASDHNEQFF
size: once; V: TRBV15; D: TRBD2; J: TRBJ2-7; DNA: TGTGCCACCAGACTGGCTTCCGGGACTAGCGACTACGAGCAGTACTTC; CDR3: CATRLASGTSDYEQYF
size: many; V: TRBV29-1; D: .; J: TRBJ2-7; DNA: TGCAGCGTTGCCCCGGACCCTTTCTCCTACGAGCAGTACTTC; CDR3: CSVAPDPFSYEQYF
size: .; V: TRBV27; D: .; J: TRBJ2-3; DNA: TGTGCCAGCAGTTTAGATTTAAATCCTGGACTTCGCACAGATACGCAGTATTTT; CDR3: CASSLDLNPGLRTDTQYF
size: .; V: TRBV11-2; D: .; J: TRBJ2-3; DNA: TGTGCCAGCAGCTTAGAAGGATTGGATCCATCTCCCTTCACAGATACGCAGTATTTT; CDR3: CASSLEGLDPSPFTDTQYF
size: once; V: TRBV4-1; D: .; J: TRBJ2-1; DNA: TGCGCCAGCAGCCAAGAGAACGGCCCGGAGCAGTTCTTC; CDR3: CASSQENGPEQFF
size: .; V: TRBV7-9; D: TRBD2; J: TRBJ2-1; DNA: TGTGCCAGCAGCTTAGGCGGGAGGAGCGACAATGAGCAGTTCTTC; CDR3: CASSLGGRSDNEQFF
size: .; V: TRBV7-2; D: .; J: TRBJ2-1; DNA: TGTGCCAGCAGCTTAGCGGTTCAGTTTGATGAGCAGTTCTTC; CDR3: CASSLAVQFDEQFF
size: .; V: TRBV6-4; D: TRBD2; J: TRBJ2-3; DNA: TGTGCCAGCATCGAAGCGGGGTCTAGCACAGATACGCAGTATTTT; CDR3: CASIEAGSSTDTQYF
size: .; V: TRBV4-1; D: .; J: TRBJ2-1; DNA: TGCGCCAGCAGCCAAGAAGGAGAGCGGAATGAGCAGTTCTTC; CDR3: CASSQEGERNEQFF
size: .; V: TRBV29-1; D: .; J: TRBJ2-7; DNA: TGCAGCGTTGAAATCCTCTACGAGCAGTACTTC; CDR3: CSVEILYEQYF
size: once; V: TRBV15; D: .; J: TRBJ1-3; DNA: TGTGCCACCAGCGGAGGTTTACAGGGACCTGGAAACACCATATATTTT; CDR3: CATSGGLQGPGNTIYF
size: .; V: TRBV11-3; D: .; J: TRBJ2-1; DNA: TGTGCCAGCAGCTTAAGGTCTAGGCCCGGGGGCAATGAGCAGTTCTTC; CDR3: CASSLRSRPGGNEQFF
size: .; V: TRBV14; D: TRBD2; J: TRBJ2-3; DNA: TGTGCCAGCAGCCAAGTAGCGGGAGTGGTAGATACGCAGTATTTT; CDR3: CASSQVAGVVDTQYF
size: once; V: TRBV7-9; D: TRBD2; J: TRBJ2-3; DNA: TGTGCCAGCAGACCCCCGCTAGCGGGATATACGCAGTATTTT; CDR3: CASRPPLAGYTQYF
size: .; V: TRBV7-2; D: TRBD1; J: TRBJ2-5; DNA: TGTGCCAGCAGCATACGAACCGGGACAGGGACCTTGGCGGGGACCCAGTACTTC; CDR3: CASSIRTGTGTLAGTQYF
size: .; V: TRBV19; D: TRBD2; J: TRBJ2-7; DNA: TGTGCCAGTAGTATAAGGCTAGCGGGGATCTACGAGCAGTACTTC; CDR3: CASSIRLAGIYEQYF
size: .; V: TRBV19; D: .; J: TRBJ2-7; DNA: TGTGCCAGTAGTATGGCGGAAAACCCCTACGAGCAGTACTTC; CDR3: CASSMAENPYEQYF
size: once; V: TRBV14; D: .; J: TRBJ2-1; DNA: TGTGCCAGCAGCCTAGGGACCAGGGGCCCTTACTACAATGAGCAGTTCTTC; CDR3: CASSLGTRGPYYNEQFF
size: .; V: TRBV7-8; D: .; J: TRBJ1-1; DNA: TGTGCCAGCAGCTTAAAATGGGGTGCTGGGAACACTGAAGCTTTCTTT; CDR3: CASSLKWGAGNTEAFF
size: .; V: TRBV6-5; D: .; J: TRBJ1-5; DNA: TGTGCCAGCAGTTACTCAGCAGGGGCCAATCAGCCCCAGCATTTT; CDR3: CASSYSAGANQPQHF
size: .; V: TRBV27; D: TRBD2; J: TRBJ2-7; DNA: TGTGCCAGCAGGGTGCTAGCGGGAGTTTACGAGCAGTACTTC; CDR3: CASRVLAGVYEQYF
size: .; V: TRBV27; D: .; J: TRBJ2-5; DNA: TGTGCCAGCAGTGGGGGATTCTGGGAGACCCAGTACTTC; CDR3: CASSGGFWETQYF
size: .; V: TRBV5-1; D: TRBD1; J: TRBJ1-5; DNA: TGCGCCAGCAGCCCGACAGGGGGCAATCAGCCCCAGCATTTT; CDR3: CASSPTGGNQPQHF
size: .; V: TRBV7-9; D: TRBD1; J: TRBJ2-6; DNA: TGTGCCAGCAGCAAGAACGGACAGGCTGGGGCCAACGTCCTGACTTTC; CDR3: CASSKNGQAGANVLTF
size: .; V: TRBV14; D: .; J: TRBJ2-3; DNA: TGTGCCAGCAGCCAAGATCGTGGGTTCTCCACAGATACGCAGTATTTT; CDR3: CASSQDRGFSTDTQYF